The clone carrying this T cell receptor (beta chain) was counted many times. Its cognate antigen is unknown. Preparing the TCRbeta library involved the use of unique molecular identifiers. TCRdb recomputed calls from the PCR reads with MiXCR, one row per CDR3 protein. The sample has around 440,000 distinct CDR3 sequences, about 10% seen once. The data were taken from a study of T-cell reconstitution after alpha-beta-depleted transplantation in children. Findings and caveats of the study: When one year had passed after transplant, most T-cell counts and diversity came from newly produced T cells. About two months after transplant, alpha-beta T cells reportedly came from several hundred expanded graft clones.

Germline V CDR1 and CDR2: SEHNR, FQNEAQ (reference sequence). The CDR3 has 16 residues. Losses at the gene ends were 0 bases for V and 2 bases for J; bases not matched to a gene: 7. V gene TRBV7-9 combines with J gene TRBJ2-7; 7 bases match TRBD2. This receptor was taken from a child younger than 10 with inherited bone marrow failure, due to receive a stem cell transplant. This sample comprised PBMCs, obtained before TCRalphabeta/CD19-depleted stem cell transplant. The CDR3 is CASSLASGGSAYEQYF. CDR3 DNA sequence: TGTGCCAGCAGCTTAGCGTCGGGGGGTAGCGCCTACGAGCAGTACTTC.